Below, 19 T cell receptor beta chains from the same sample are listed, as sequenced in a study of CD8 T cells in ankylosing spondylitis. TCRdb itself ran the 5' RACE reads through MiXCR, one entry per CDR3 protein. The sample carries around 890,000 distinct CDR3 sequences, 10% to 15% recorded once. Overall study results and limits: Seven or eight highly homologous variants made up a TCR beta motif, and this motif appeared characteristic of ankylosing spondylitis blood.

These receptors have no identified antigens. Sequenced input: blood, either unsorted or a sorted T cell fraction (not recorded which). The receptor source for this set is a male donor with ankylosing spondylitis.

Only a few counts were recorded for this clonotype. This chain joins TRBV12-3 or TRBV12-4 and TRBJ2-6; TRBD1 matches 9 bases. There are 18 residues in the CDR3. With V trimmed by 6 bases and J by 0 bases, 9 bases remained unmatched. As DNA, the CDR3 is TGTGCCAGCAGGCCCGGGACAGGGAGTTCCTCTGGGGCCAACGTCCTGACTTTC. This encodes CASRPGTGSSSGANVLTF.

This clonotype was recorded many times. This sequence joins TRBV20-1 and TRBJ2-1, with D perhaps matching TRBD1 or TRBD2 (6 bases each). V was shortened by 4 bases and J by 5 bases, with 18 bases between the two germline ends. CDR1 is DFQATT, CDR2 SNEGSKA, per germline (reference sequence). The CDR3 spans 15 residues. The CDR3, as DNA: TGCAGTGCTACGATGTTCCCACGGGGGCACAATGAGCAGTTCTTC. Translated, it gives CSATMFPRGHNEQFF.

The chain joins TRBV20-1 to TRBJ2-5, with D possibly being TRBD2 (6 bases). CDR3 length equals 12 residues. V lost 6 bases, J lost 10 bases, and 18 bases lay in between. Germline V lookup: CDR1 DFQATT, CDR2 SNEGSKA (reference sequence). The CDR3: CSAIEPGVDQYF. In DNA, the CDR3 is TGCAGTGCCATTGAGCCGGGAGTGGACCAGTACTTC.

This clonotype was seen many times. The chain recombines TRBV20-1 with TRBJ2-3, with D unresolved. Germline CDR1 DFQATT, CDR2 SNEGSKA (reference sequence). Between the trimmed V and J ends, which lost 0 bases and 3 bases, there was a span of 13 bases. The CDR3 has 15 residues. CDR3 coding DNA: TGCAGTGCTAGAGATCGGCGTCGGTGGACAGATACGCAGTATTTT. Amino acid sequence: CSARDRRRWTDTQYF.

This clonotype was found a few times. The chain employs TRBV6-5 and TRBJ1-2; D not certain. The CDR3 runs to 13 residues. The germline V gene encodes CDR1 MNHEY and CDR2 SVGAGI. Trimming removed 4 bases from V and 0 bases from J, with 6 bases in between. CDR3 bases: TGTGCCAGCAGTTGGTTAGCTAACTATGGCTACACCTTC. Its translation: CASSWLANYGYTF.

This clonotype occurred many times. The chain links TRBV5-1 to TRBJ1-2; D is unclear. Germline lookup yields CDR1 SGHRS and CDR2 YFSETQ. The CDR3 extends over 16 amino acids. The ends were cut back, 0 bases at V and 2 bases at J, with 14 bases in the middle. CDR3 sequence reads: CASSLAAARENYGYTF. For the CDR3, the DNA is TGCGCCAGCAGCTTGGCCGCGGCCAGAGAGAACTATGGCTACACCTTC.

The chain is built from TRBV2 and TRBJ1-1, with no clear D. CDR3 size: 12 residues. V was pared by 6 bases and J by 4 bases, with 9 bases between. In germline, CDR1 is SNHLY, CDR2 FYNNEI. The CDR3 region has the DNA TGTGCCAGCAGCCAGATGGGCACTGAAGCTTTCTTT. Its translation: CASSQMGTEAFF.

This clonotype was seen a few times. The CDR3 reads CASSLEVGAVGYGYTF. The CDR3 DNA is TGTGCCAGCAGCTTGGAGGTGGGGGCGGTTGGTTATGGCTACACCTTC. The chain is built from TRBV5-5 and TRBJ1-2, with D perhaps TRBD1 (6 bases). Germline CDR1 and CDR2: SGHKS and YYEKEE (reference sequence). This CDR3 is built from 16 residues. V was clipped by 0 bases and J by 5 bases, with 17 bases between them.

In its sample, this clonotype was seen a few times. The chain carries TRBV6-1 and TRBJ2-1, with 13 bases identical to TRBD2. J lost 4 bases, V lost 5 bases, and 5 bases had no gene match. Looked up from germline, CDR1 is MNHNS and CDR2 is SASEGT. This CDR3 comprises 16 residues. In nucleotides, the CDR3 is TGTGCCAGCAGTCGGGGGGGACTAGCGGGATACAATGAGCAGTTCTTC. It specifies CASSRGGLAGYNEQFF.

The gene calls are TRBV29-1 and TRBJ2-1, with TRBD1 identical over 8 bases. V lost 4 bases to trimming and J lost 4 bases; unmatched junction nucleotides: 6. The CDR3 runs 14 residues. Germline loops: CDR1 SQVTM, CDR2 ANQGSEA. CDR3 residues: CSVVRDRGYNEQFF. In DNA, the CDR3 is TGCAGCGTTGTACGAGACAGGGGATACAATGAGCAGTTCTTC.

This clonotype was seen a few times. The rearrangement joins TRBV12-3 or TRBV12-4 to TRBJ1-1, with D perhaps TRBD1 (5 bases). V dropped 5 bases and J dropped 3 bases, with 13 bases sitting between them. The CDR3 is made up of 14 amino acids. The DNA of the CDR3 is TGTGCCAGCAGTCTAGGAGGGACCTACACTGAAGCTTTCTTT. This gives the protein CASSLGGTYTEAFF.

The CDR3: CATSRTFQGEAFF. The CDR3 DNA reads TGTGCCACCAGCAGAACATTCCAGGGTGAAGCTTTCTTT. The V call is TRBV15, the J call TRBJ1-1; possibly TRBD1 for D (5 bases). This CDR3 region has 13 residues. Germline values: CDR1 LNHNV, CDR2 YYDKDF (reference sequence). With 2 bases removed from V and 7 bases from J, the gap between germline ends came to 11 bases. Filled out from reference TRBV15 and TRBJ1-1, the complete variable domain reads DAMVIQNPRYQVTQFGKPVTLSCSQTLNHNVMYWYQQKSSQAPKLLFHYYDKDFNNEADTPDNFQSRRPNTSFCFLDIRSPGLGDTAMYLCATSRTFQGEAFFGQGTRLTVV.

This clonotype was seen only a few times. DNA of the CDR3: TGTGCCAGCAGCCAAGGTGGGGCGCAGTATTTT. Protein: CASSQGGAQYF. V usage is TRBV3-1 and J usage is TRBJ2-3; D unclear. Germline V CDR1 and CDR2: LGHDT, YNNKEL (reference sequence). V was clipped by 1 base and J by 10 bases, with 6 bases between them. The CDR3 loop spans 11 amino acids.

This clonotype came up many times. In DNA, the CDR3 is TGTGCCAGCAGTTACGGGGCATACACAGATACGCAGTATTTT. Its translation: CASSYGAYTDTQYF. The chain is built from TRBV6-5 and TRBJ2-3, with D maybe TRBD1 (5 bases). V dropped 2 bases and J dropped 2 bases, with 8 bases sitting between them. The germline gives CDR1 MNHEY, CDR2 SVGAGI. CDR3 size: 14 residues.

This clonotype was detected a few times. This rearrangement joins TRBV27 to TRBJ2-7; no clear D. The CDR3 is made up of 14 amino acids. Trimming pared 3 bases from V and 5 bases from J, leaving 14 bases between. The V gene's germline CDR1 is MNHEY and CDR2 SMNVEV (reference sequence). In DNA form, the CDR3 reads TGTGCCAGCAGTTTTGAGGCGAGACACCACGAGCAGTACTTC. Translated, it gives CASSFEARHHEQYF.

The chain is built from TRBV29-1 and TRBJ2-7; D possibly corresponds to TRBD2 (6 bases). The CDR3 loop spans 12 amino acids. V lost 4 bases and J lost 3, with 10 bases in between. The germline CDR1 and CDR2 sequences are SQVTM and ANQGSEA. The CDR3 is CSVVADGYEQYF. The CDR3 nucleotides are TGCAGCGTTGTAGCGGACGGCTACGAGCAGTACTTC.

The V and J genes are TRBV20-1 and TRBJ2-3; D remains unclear. The CDR3 totals 13 residues. Trimming removed 6 bases from V and 7 bases from J, with 17 bases in between. Per the germline V gene, CDR1 is DFQATT and CDR2 is SNEGSKA (reference sequence). The CDR3 region is CSATGPPVHTQYF. The CDR3, as DNA: TGCAGTGCCACCGGGCCCCCGGTACATACGCAGTATTTT.

This clonotype was seen more than once but under ten times. This rearrangement joins TRBV6-2 or TRBV6-3 to TRBJ2-5; D unresolved. CDR1 is MNHEY, CDR2 SVGEGT, per germline. This CDR3 region has 14 residues. Trimming pared 5 bases from V and 2 bases from J, leaving 12 bases between. The CDR3 DNA reads TGTGCCAGCAGTCGAGTCCCACAACAAGAGACCCAGTACTTC. Encoded protein: CASSRVPQQETQYF.

This clonotype has just a few counts. The V call is TRBV7-2, the J call TRBJ1-5, with TRBD1 matching 9 bases. Germline V gene lookup returns CDR1 SGHTA and CDR2 FQGNSA. This CDR3 is built from 14 residues. Trimming removed 7 bases from V and 2 bases from J; junction bases left unmatched: 3. The CDR3, as DNA: TGTGCCAGCACGGGACAGGGAGGCAATCAGCCCCAGCATTTT. Protein product: CASTGQGGNQPQHF.